The 14 T cell receptor beta chains presented below share a single source sample, sequenced in a study of shared clonotypes between healthy human individuals. Using immunoSEQ multiplex PCR, the repertoire was profiled, and TCRdb retains in-frame clones only, with some absent. This sample has millions of clones, with roughly 94% found just once. The sequenced material came from naive CD4+ T cells sorted from blood. Specified subset: CD45RA+ positively selected. The origin of the receptors is a man younger than 35 in good health.

The rearrangement uses TRBV7-2 and TRBJ2-3; TRBD1 might be the D (6 bases). This CDR3 has 13 residues. Deletions cut 6 bases from V and 3 bases from J, with 10 bases between. The germline V gene encodes CDR1 SGHTA and CDR2 FQGNSA. CDR3 coding DNA: TGTGCCAGCAGGACAGGTCAGACAGATACGCAGTATTTT. It is translated as CASRTGQTDTQYF.

The rearrangement uses TRBV10-3 and TRBJ1-2; no firm D call. This CDR3 contains 14 residues. Trimming pared 2 bases from V and 2 bases from J, leaving 9 bases between. Germline CDR1 and CDR2: ENHRY and SYGVKD. Here the CDR3 DNA reads TGTGCCATCAGTGAGGTGCTGAAGAACTATGGCTACACCTTC. It translates to CAISEVLKNYGYTF.

The genes are TRBV2 and TRBJ2-5, with D perhaps TRBD2 (6 bases). Trimming stripped 7 bases from V and 4 bases from J, with 16 bases between. This CDR3 spans 14 amino acids. The germline CDR1 and CDR2 sequences are SNHLY and FYNNEI. The CDR3 spells CASTQGAGRETQYF. The DNA for the CDR3 is TGTGCCAGCACCCAGGGCGCGGGGAGAGAGACCCAGTACTTC. The whole variable domain, filled in from reference TRBV2 and TRBJ2-5, reads EPEVTQTPSHQVTQMGQEVILRCVPISNHLYFYWYRQILGQKVEFLVSFYNNEISEKSEIFDDQFSVERPDGSNFTLKIRSTKLEDSAMYFCASTQGAGRETQYFGPGTRLLVL.

This clone has a single count. The chain couples TRBV5-1 to TRBJ2-5; D remains ambiguous. The V end lost 4 bases, the J end lost 1 base, and 8 bases lay between the germline ends. Germline assignment: CDR1 SGHRS and CDR2 YFSETQ. This CDR3 comprises 13 residues. The CDR3 nucleotides read TGCGCCAGCAGCACGGTGCCCCAAGAGACCCAGTACTTC. Its translation: CASSTVPQETQYF. Variable domain in full (rest from reference TRBV5-1 and TRBJ2-5): KAGVTQTPRYLIKTRGQQVTLSCSPISGHRSVSWYQQTPGQGLQFLFEYFSETQRNKGNFPGRFSGRQFSNSRSEMNVSTLELGDSALYLCASSTVPQETQYFGPGTRLLVL.

The chain links TRBV2 to TRBJ2-3, with D tentatively TRBD1 or TRBD2 (5 bases each). This CDR3 region has 17 residues. The ends were cut back, 6 bases at V and 0 bases at J, with 19 bases in the middle. Germline V lookup: CDR1 SNHLY, CDR2 FYNNEI. The CDR3 region is CASSLLAGTASTDTQYF. The DNA for the CDR3 is TGTGCCAGCAGCCTATTGGCCGGGACGGCCAGCACAGATACGCAGTATTTT. The full variable domain, completed using reference TRBV2 and TRBJ2-3, is EPEVTQTPSHQVTQMGQEVILRCVPISNHLYFYWYRQILGQKVEFLVSFYNNEISEKSEIFDDQFSVERPDGSNFTLKIRSTKLEDSAMYFCASSLLAGTASTDTQYFGPGTRLTVL.

V gene TRBV2 combines with J gene TRBJ2-5; D uncertain. Germline V gives CDR1 SNHLY, CDR2 FYNNEI. The CDR3 is made up of 14 amino acids. Trimming removed 5 bases from V and 2 bases from J, with 12 bases in between. The CDR3 loop is CASSIGTLQETQYF. The CDR3 coding sequence is TGTGCCAGCAGTATCGGTACACTTCAAGAGACCCAGTACTTC.

This sequence joins TRBV4-1 and TRBJ2-5; no definite D call. The J call may be in error: the DNA end matches TRBJ2-7 better. Germline V gives CDR1 MGHRA, CDR2 YSYEKL. The CDR3 contains 17 residues. The CDR3 is CASSQDGLTEYSYEQYF. CDR3 nucleotide sequence: TGCGCCAGCAGCCAAGATGGGCTGACTGAATACTCCTACGAGCAGTACTTC.

This clone was detected only once. The rearrangement links TRBV7-2 to TRBJ2-7; either TRBD1 or TRBD2 may fit D (5 bases each). The V and J ends lost 5 bases and 1 base respectively, with 15 bases between them. The length of the CDR3 is 15 residues. Germline V gives CDR1 SGHTA, CDR2 FQGNSA. CDR3 residues: CASSPGTARSYEQYF. DNA for the CDR3: TGTGCCAGCAGCCCGGGGACCGCTCGATCCTACGAGCAGTACTTC.

With respect to this clone: The sample has other DNA sequences that encode this CDR3 too. The chain is built from TRBV9 and TRBJ2-3, with D maybe TRBD2 (7 bases). Germline V gives CDR1 SGDLS, CDR2 YYNGEE. V gave up 0 bases and J gave up 3 bases, with 11 bases separating them. The CDR3 totals 15 residues. Written as DNA, the CDR3 is TGTGCCAGCAGCGTAGTAGAGGGGGGGACAGATACGCAGTATTTT. Translated: CASSVVEGGTDTQYF.

V and J are TRBV5-8 and TRBJ2-3; TRBD2 matches at 16 bases. Per the germline V gene, CDR1 is SGHTS and CDR2 is YDEGEE. The CDR3 is 18 residues long. The V and J ends lost 3 bases and 3 bases, in that order; junction bases with no gene match: 7. CDR3 loop: CASSSGTSGGALTDTQYF. DNA for the CDR3: TGTGCCAGCAGCTCCGGGACTAGCGGGGGGGCACTGACAGATACGCAGTATTTT.

V is TRBV5-1 and J is TRBJ1-2; tentative D call: TRBD1 (6 bases). From germline, CDR1 is SGHRS and CDR2 YFSETQ. The CDR3 has 14 residues. V was pared by 2 bases and J by 4 bases, with 12 bases between. The CDR3 sequence: CASSFTQGTYGYTF. The CDR3 DNA is TGCGCCAGCAGCTTCACACAGGGTACCTATGGCTACACCTTC.

This clone was detected only once. The genes are TRBV4-1 and TRBJ1-5; 8 nucleotides line up with TRBD1. V dropped 0 bases and J dropped 12; count of bases not matched to a gene: 10. The germline CDR1 and CDR2 sequences are MGHRA and YSYEKL. The CDR3 spans 15 residues. The DNA for the CDR3 is TGCGCCAGCAGCCAAGATTTTACAGGGGGGTTAGTCCAGCATTTT. It is translated as CASSQDFTGGLVQHF.

This clone has a single count. This chain links TRBV4-1 with TRBJ1-1; unclear D gene. CDR3 length: 14 residues. The V and J ends lost 1 base and 3 bases respectively, with 9 bases between them. The germline CDR1 and CDR2 sequences are MGHRA and YSYEKL. This CDR3 reads CASSQVSTDTEAFF. The DNA for the CDR3 is TGCGCCAGCAGCCAAGTCAGCACAGACACTGAAGCTTTCTTT.

The rearrangement joins TRBV6-1 to TRBJ1-5; TRBD1 is a possible D gene (6 bases). CDR1 MNHNS and CDR2 SASEGT come from the germline V gene. This CDR3 is built from 13 residues. Trimming pared 3 bases from V and 8 bases from J, leaving 11 bases between. The CDR3 DNA follows: TGTGCCAGCAGTGAGACAGGTCCTGAGCCCCAGCATTTT. It yields the protein CASSETGPEPQHF.